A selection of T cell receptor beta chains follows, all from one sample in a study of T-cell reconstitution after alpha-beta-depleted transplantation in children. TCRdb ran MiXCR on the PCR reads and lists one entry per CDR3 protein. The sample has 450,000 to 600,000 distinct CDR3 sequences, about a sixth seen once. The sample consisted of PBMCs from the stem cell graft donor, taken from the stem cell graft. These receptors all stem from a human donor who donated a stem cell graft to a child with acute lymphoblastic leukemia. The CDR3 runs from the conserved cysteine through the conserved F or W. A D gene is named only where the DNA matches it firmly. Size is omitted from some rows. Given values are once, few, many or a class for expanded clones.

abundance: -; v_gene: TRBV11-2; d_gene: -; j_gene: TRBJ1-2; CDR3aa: CASSRDPGDGYTF; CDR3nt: TGTGCCAGCAGCCGCGATCCGGGGGACGGCTACACCTTC
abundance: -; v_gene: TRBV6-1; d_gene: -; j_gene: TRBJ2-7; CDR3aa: CASSDQGHYEQYF; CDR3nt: TGTGCCAGCAGTGACCAGGGTCACTACGAGCAGTACTTC
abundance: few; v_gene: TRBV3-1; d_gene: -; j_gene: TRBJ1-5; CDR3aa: CASSQDWRDQPQHF; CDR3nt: TGTGCCAGCAGCCAAGATTGGCGGGATCAGCCCCAGCATTTT
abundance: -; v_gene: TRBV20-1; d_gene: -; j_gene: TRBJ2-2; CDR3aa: CSARDAGGVSTGELFF; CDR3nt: TGCAGTGCTAGAGACGCAGGGGGGGTGAGCACCGGGGAGCTGTTTTTT
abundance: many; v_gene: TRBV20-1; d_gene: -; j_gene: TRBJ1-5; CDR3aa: CSARDIGSRSNQPQHF; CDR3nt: TGCAGTGCTAGAGATATTGGATCCAGAAGCAATCAGCCCCAGCATTTT
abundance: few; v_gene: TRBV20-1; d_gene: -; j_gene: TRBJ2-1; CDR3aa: CSARARPSEQFF; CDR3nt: TGCAGTGCTAGAGCGCGCCCGAGTGAGCAGTTCTTC
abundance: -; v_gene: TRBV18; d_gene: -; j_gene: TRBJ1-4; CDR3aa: CASSPSQTGSFNEKLFF; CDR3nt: TGTGCCAGCTCACCCTCACAGACCGGGAGTTTTAATGAAAAACTGTTTTTT
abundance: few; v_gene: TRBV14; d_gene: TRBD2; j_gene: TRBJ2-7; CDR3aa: CASSRTSVREQYF; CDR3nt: TGTGCCAGCAGCCGGACTAGCGTGCGGGAGCAGTACTTC
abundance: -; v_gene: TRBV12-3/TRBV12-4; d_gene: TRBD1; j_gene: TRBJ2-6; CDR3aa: CASSPTTGGADGANVLTF; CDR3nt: TGTGCCAGCAGCCCGACGACAGGGGGCGCGGACGGGGCCAACGTCCTGACTTTC
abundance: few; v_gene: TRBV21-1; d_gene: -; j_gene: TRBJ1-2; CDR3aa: CASSKWGRGNYGYTF; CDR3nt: -
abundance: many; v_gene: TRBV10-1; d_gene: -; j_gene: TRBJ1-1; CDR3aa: CASSDYALGNTEAFF; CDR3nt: TGCGCCAGCAGTGATTACGCTTTAGGAAACACTGAAGCTTTCTTT
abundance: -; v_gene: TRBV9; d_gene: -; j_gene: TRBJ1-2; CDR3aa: CASSLLAGQNYGYTF; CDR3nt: TGTGCCAGCAGCCTACTCGCCGGACAGAACTATGGCTACACCTTC
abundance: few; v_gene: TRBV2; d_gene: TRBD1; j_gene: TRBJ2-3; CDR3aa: CASSYPKAGTGYTDTQYF; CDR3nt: TGTGCCAGCAGTTACCCGAAAGCCGGGACAGGTTACACAGATACGCAGTATTTT
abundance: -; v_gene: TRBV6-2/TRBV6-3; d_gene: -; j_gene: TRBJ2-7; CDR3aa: CASTRKGSEQYF; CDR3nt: TGTGCCAGCACTCGCAAGGGGAGCGAGCAGTACTTC
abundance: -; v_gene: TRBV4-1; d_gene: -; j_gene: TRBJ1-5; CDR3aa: CASSQGGQISNQPQHF; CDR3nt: TGCGCCAGCAGCCAAGGAGGGCAGATTAGCAATCAGCCCCAGCATTTT
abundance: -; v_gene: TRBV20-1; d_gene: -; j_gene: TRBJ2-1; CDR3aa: CSARGAEREQFF; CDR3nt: TGCAGTGCTAGAGGGGCCGAGAGAGAGCAGTTCTTC
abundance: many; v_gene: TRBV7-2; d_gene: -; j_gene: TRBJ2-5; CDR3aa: CASSLAGLQETQYF; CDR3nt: TGTGCCAGCAGCTTAGCGGGATTGCAAGAGACCCAGTACTTC
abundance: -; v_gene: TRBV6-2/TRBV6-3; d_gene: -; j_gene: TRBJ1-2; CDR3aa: CASSYPYEGAGYTF; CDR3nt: TGTGCCAGCAGTTACCCATATGAAGGGGCCGGCTACACCTTC
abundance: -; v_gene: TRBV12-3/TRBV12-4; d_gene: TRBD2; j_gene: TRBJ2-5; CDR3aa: CASSPAGGPWETQYF; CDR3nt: TGTGCCAGCAGCCCAGCGGGAGGGCCTTGGGAGACCCAGTACTTC
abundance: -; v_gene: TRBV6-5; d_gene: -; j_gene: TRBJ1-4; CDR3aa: CASSRLTGKLFF; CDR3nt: TGTGCCAGCAGTAGACTTACCGGAAAACTGTTTTTT
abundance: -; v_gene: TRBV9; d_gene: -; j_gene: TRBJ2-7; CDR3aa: CASSGVGSSPYEQYF; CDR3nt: TGTGCCAGCAGCGGGGTCGGGTCCAGCCCCTACGAGCAGTACTTC
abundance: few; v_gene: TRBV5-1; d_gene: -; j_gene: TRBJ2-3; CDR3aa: CASSPPLPSADTQYF; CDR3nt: TGCGCCAGCAGCCCCCCATTACCTAGTGCAGATACGCAGTATTTT
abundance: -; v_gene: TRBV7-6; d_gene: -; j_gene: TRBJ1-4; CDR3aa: CASSSNYKENEKLFF; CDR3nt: TGTGCCAGCAGCTCAAACTACAAGGAGAATGAAAAACTGTTTTTT
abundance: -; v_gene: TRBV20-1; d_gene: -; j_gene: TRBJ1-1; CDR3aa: CSAPPRIEVGDTEAFF; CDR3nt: TGCAGTGCTCCGCCGCGAATTGAGGTGGGAGACACTGAAGCTTTCTTT
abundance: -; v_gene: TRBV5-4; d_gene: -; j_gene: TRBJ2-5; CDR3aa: CASSLVASAETQYF; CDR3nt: TGTGCCAGCAGCTTGGTCGCTAGCGCAGAGACCCAGTACTTC
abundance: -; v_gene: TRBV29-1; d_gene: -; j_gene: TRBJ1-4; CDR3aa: CSVQGPGELFF; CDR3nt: TGCAGCGTTCAAGGACCAGGGGAACTGTTTTTT
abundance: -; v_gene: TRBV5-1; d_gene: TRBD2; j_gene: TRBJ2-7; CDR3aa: CASSHGEGYYEQYF; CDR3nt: TGCGCCAGCAGCCATGGGGAGGGTTACTACGAGCAGTACTTC
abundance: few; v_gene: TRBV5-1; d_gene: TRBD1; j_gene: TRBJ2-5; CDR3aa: CASSRQGAYQETQYF; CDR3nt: TGCGCCAGCAGCCGACAGGGGGCCTACCAAGAGACCCAGTACTTC
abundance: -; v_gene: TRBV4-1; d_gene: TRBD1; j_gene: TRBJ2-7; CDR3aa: CASSLLPGTGLDEQYF; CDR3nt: TGCGCCAGCAGCCTCCTTCCCGGGACAGGGCTCGACGAGCAGTACTTC
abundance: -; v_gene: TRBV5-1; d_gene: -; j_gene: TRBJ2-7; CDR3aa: CASSWTAEGYEQYF; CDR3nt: TGCGCCAGCAGTTGGACGGCGGAGGGGTACGAGCAGTACTTC